Presented here are 8 T cell receptor beta chains from one specimen sequenced in a study of somatic mutations in cytotoxic T cells in rheumatoid arthritis. Measured with immunoSEQ multiplex PCR; TCRdb has only the in-frame clones, and not every one. The sample contains under 25,000 clones, roughly nine tenths of which appear only once. Sequencing was done on a sample of CD8+ T cells sorted from blood. The receptors originated from a man aged 40-50 years in good health.

The chain links TRBV27 to TRBJ1-5; D gene ambiguous. Germline assignment: CDR1 MNHEY and CDR2 SMNVEV (reference sequence). V was shortened by 6 bases and J by 0 bases, with 12 bases between the two germline ends. The CDR3 runs to 15 residues. The CDR3, as DNA: TGTGCCAGCAGCCCTCTACGGGATAGCAATCAGCCCCAGCATTTT. Amino acid sequence: CASSPLRDSNQPQHF.

This rearrangement joins TRBV4-3 to TRBJ1-2; maybe TRBD1 (6 bases). The CDR3 has 15 residues. The V end was cut by 3 bases, the J end by 6 bases, with 17 bases between. Germline V gene lookup returns CDR1 LGHNA and CDR2 YSLEER. The CDR3 region is CASSQDSMGANGYTF. CDR3 bases: TGCGCCAGCAGCCAGGACAGTATGGGGGCCAATGGCTACACCTTC.

This clone was counted a single time. The chain uses TRBV27 and TRBJ1-5; 9 positions match TRBD1. V dropped 5 bases and J dropped 2; count of bases not matched to a gene: 4. From germline, CDR1 is MNHEY and CDR2 SMNVEV (reference sequence). The CDR3 is 15 amino acids. CDR3 in amino acids: CASSVDRGGNQPQHF. Here the CDR3 DNA reads TGTGCCAGCAGTGTGGACAGGGGCGGCAATCAGCCCCAGCATTTT.

The rearrangement joins TRBV4-3 to TRBJ2-1, with D possibly being TRBD1 or TRBD2 (6 bases each). Germline loops: CDR1 LGHNA, CDR2 YSLEER. The CDR3 totals 16 residues. The germline V and J ends were trimmed by 0 bases and 2 bases, with 11 bases remaining between them. Here the CDR3 reads CASSQDWGAAYNEQFF. In nucleotides, the CDR3 is TGCGCCAGCAGCCAAGATTGGGGGGCGGCCTACAATGAGCAGTTCTTC.

This chain links TRBV15 with TRBJ2-7; D unclear. In germline, CDR1 is LNHNV, CDR2 YYDKDF (reference sequence). The CDR3 extends over 12 amino acids. V was cut by 0 bases and J by 9 bases, with 9 bases left in between. The CDR3 DNA sequence: TGTGCCACCAGCAGAGATATCCGGGTGCAGTACTTC. Protein: CATSRDIRVQYF.

This clone came up a few times. The rearrangement uses TRBV27 and TRBJ2-7, with 12 bases identical to TRBD2. V trimming: 4 bases; J trimming: 6 bases; junction bases outside the gene matches: 10. The length of the CDR3 is 16 residues. Germline V lookup: CDR1 MNHEY, CDR2 SMNVEV (reference sequence). In DNA, the CDR3 is TGTGCCAGCAGTTCACGGACTAGCGGGGATGTTAGCGAGCAGTACTTC. Translation gives CASSSRTSGDVSEQYF.

The chain employs TRBV2 and TRBJ1-5, with no clear D. CDR3 length: 14 amino acids. CDR1 is SNHLY and CDR2 is FYNNEI in the germline V gene. Trimming shortened V by 7 bases and J by 0 bases, and 10 bases separated the two germline ends. The CDR3 DNA reads TGTGCCAGCAAAGACAATTATAGCAATCAGCCCCAGCATTTT. Translation gives CASKDNYSNQPQHF.

This sequence joins TRBV13 and TRBJ2-7; 7 nucleotides match TRBD2. Germline CDR1 is PRHDT and CDR2 is FYEKMQ (reference sequence). CDR3 length equals 10 residues. Trimming took 8 bases from V and 5 from J; bases not matched to a gene: 0. CDR3 sequence reads: CASGGDEQYF. The CDR3 nucleotides read TGTGCCAGCGGGGGGGACGAGCAGTACTTC.